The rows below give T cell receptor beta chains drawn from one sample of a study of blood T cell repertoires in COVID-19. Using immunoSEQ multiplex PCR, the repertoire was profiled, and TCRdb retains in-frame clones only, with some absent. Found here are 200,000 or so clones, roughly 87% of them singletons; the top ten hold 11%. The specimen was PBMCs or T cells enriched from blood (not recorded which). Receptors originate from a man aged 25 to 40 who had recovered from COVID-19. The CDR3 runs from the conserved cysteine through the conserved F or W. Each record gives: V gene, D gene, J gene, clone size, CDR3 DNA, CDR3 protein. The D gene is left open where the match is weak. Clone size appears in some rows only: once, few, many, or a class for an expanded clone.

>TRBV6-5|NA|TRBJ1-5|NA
TGTGCCAGCAGTTACGGTAGGGGTGGAGGGAATCAGCCCCAGCATTTT
CASSYGRGGGNQPQHF
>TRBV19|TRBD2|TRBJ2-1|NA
TGTGCCAGTAGTAAGCCCCCAGCTAGCGGGGCCTACAATGAGCAGTTCTTC
CASSKPPASGAYNEQFF
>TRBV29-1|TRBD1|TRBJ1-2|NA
TGCAGCGTTGTTGGGACAGGGGGCGTTGGCTACACCTTC
CSVVGTGGVGYTF
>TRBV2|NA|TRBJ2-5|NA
TGTGCCAGCAGAAGGGGCCCCTTTCAAGAGACCCAGTACTTC
CASRRGPFQETQYF
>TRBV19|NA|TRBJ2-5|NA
TGTGCCAGTAGTCCTACCTCAGGGTCGGAAAAGACCCAGTACTTC
CASSPTSGSEKTQYF
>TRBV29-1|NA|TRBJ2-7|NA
TGCAGCGTCACCCATTATGCCCCCAAGGGGACCTACGAGCAGTACTTC
CSVTHYAPKGTYEQYF
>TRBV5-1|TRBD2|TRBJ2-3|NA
TGCGCCAGCAGCTTGACCAGGACTAGCGGGAGGGCCACTCACACAGATACGCAGTATTTT
CASSLTRTSGRATHTDTQYF
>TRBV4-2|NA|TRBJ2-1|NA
TGTGCCAGCAGCCATCCACCCGACTCCGGTGAGCAGTTCTTC
CASSHPPDSGEQFF
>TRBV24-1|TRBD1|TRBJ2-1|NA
TGTGCCACCAGTAAAACAGGGGGCTGGGGGTCCTACAATGAGCAGTTCTTC
CATSKTGGWGSYNEQFF
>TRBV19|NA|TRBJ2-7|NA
TGTGCCAGTAGTATCGTAGTTGGTTCCTACGAGCAGTACTTC
CASSIVVGSYEQYF
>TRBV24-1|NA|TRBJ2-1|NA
TGTGCCACCAGTGACCCCATCCGGGACTCGGCTTACAATGAGCAGTTCTTC
CATSDPIRDSAYNEQFF
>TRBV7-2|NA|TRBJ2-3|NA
TGTGCCAGCAGCCCCCAGGGCTCTAGCACAGATACGCAGTATTTT
CASSPQGSSTDTQYF
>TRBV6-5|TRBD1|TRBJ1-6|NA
TGTGCCAGCAGTTACGAGACAGGGCAATCACCCCTCCACTTT
CASSYETGQSPLHF
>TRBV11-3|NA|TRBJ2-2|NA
TGTGCCAGCAGCTCACAGGACACCGGGGAGCTGTTTTTT
CASSSQDTGELFF
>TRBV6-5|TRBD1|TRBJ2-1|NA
TGTGCCAGCACTTGGACAGGGCTCCTTAATGAGCAGTTCTTC
CASTWTGLLNEQFF
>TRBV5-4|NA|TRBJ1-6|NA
TGTGCCAGCAGCCTCCCGGGAGGGGCTGGCGGTTCACCCCTCCACTTT
CASSLPGGAGGSPLHF
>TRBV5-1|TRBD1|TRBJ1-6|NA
TGCGCCAGCAGCTTGGATGGGACAGGGGCAAATTCACCCCTCCACTTT
CASSLDGTGANSPLHF
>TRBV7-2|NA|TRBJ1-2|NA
TGTGCCAGCAGCTACTTACAGGGTGGTGGCTACACCTTC
CASSYLQGGGYTF
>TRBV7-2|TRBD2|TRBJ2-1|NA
TGTGCCAGCAGGCATTCGACTGGGCGGGGGGGCAATGAGCAGTTCTTC
CASRHSTGRGGNEQFF
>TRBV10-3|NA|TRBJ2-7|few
TGTGCCATCAGTGTAAGGGACACCACCTCCTACGAGCAGTACTTC
CAISVRDTTSYEQYF
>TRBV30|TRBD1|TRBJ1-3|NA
TGTGCCTGGAACAGGGGCGATGGAAACACCATATATTTT
CAWNRGDGNTIYF
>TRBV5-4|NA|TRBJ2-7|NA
TGTGCCAGCAGCTTCCTGGGGGCCGTTTCTTACGAGCAGTACTTC
CASSFLGAVSYEQYF
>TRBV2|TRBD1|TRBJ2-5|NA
TGTGCCAGCAGTCCACAGGGGGGAACCCAGTACTTC
CASSPQGGTQYF
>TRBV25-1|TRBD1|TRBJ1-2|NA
TGTGCCAGCAGTGACAGGGAAGGGGGCGGAAACTATGGCTACACCTTC
CASSDREGGGNYGYTF